This TCR beta chain derives from a study of OX40 agonist ivuxolimab in advanced cancers. Background for the entire study: Ivuxolimab was an agonistic, fully human IgG2 monoclonal antibody directed against OX40 (CD134), a costimulatory receptor. Of the roughly 53 patients in dose escalation, approximately 20 had hepatocellular carcinoma, roughly 15 had melanoma, 9 had renal cell carcinoma and 9 had head and neck cancer. Three dose-escalation patients achieved partial responses, one with hepatocellular carcinoma and two with cutaneous melanoma. Peripheral TCRbeta sequencing aimed to test whether ivuxolimab altered TCR sequence diversity and caused clonal T-cell expansion. A male proportion of roughly 80% and a mean age of roughly 58 years, ranging from 23 to 79, were recorded for the dose-escalation cohort. Prior anti-PD-1, anti-PD-L1 or anti-CTLA-4 therapy was permitted, and checkpoint inhibitors had been received by roughly 42% of dose-escalation patients. Intravenous ivuxolimab was administered to patients every 2 weeks at six dose levels: 0.01, 0.1, 0.3, 1.5, 3 and 10 mg/kg. The paper covers the monotherapy dose-escalation part of the phase I ivuxolimab trial, which included N of about 50 patients. Overall results and qualifications from the work: In the 0.1-3.0 mg/kg groups, partial responders had among the lowest normalized peripheral clonal expansion, particularly in CD8+ T cells. After ivuxolimab, more expanded clones were found on average in CD8+ T cells than in CD4+ T cells. The antigen specificity of the peripheral T cells that underwent clonal expansion was not determined. Clonal expansion of both CD4+ and CD8+ blood T cells was observed from baseline to week 6 at doses 0.1 to 3.0 mg/kg. Low levels of normalized T-cell clonal expansion were also seen in some nonresponding patients.

For sequencing of the TCRbeta CDR3 region, genomic DNA was extracted from the sorted cells. TCRbeta CDR3 regions were sequenced using the immunoSEQ Assay. TCRdb retrieved this table from immuneACCESS and kept in-frame rearrangements only. Not all clones are present; in checked studies, unresolved V genes account for under half, and no reason is known for the remainder. The sample contains about 31,000 clones, around 85% of them found a single time. The top ten hold roughly 40% of the sample. The junction carries 6 bases between V and J, which are trimmed by 3 bases and 0 bases respectively. The germline V gene specifies MRHNA as CDR1 and SNTAGT as CDR2. The CDR3 numbers 14 residues from cysteine through phenylalanine. Solely the CDR3 DNA is kept, with 42 bases framed from the first base. Note on this clone: This receptor's antigen is unknown. No base quality values were provided; no much bigger clone lies one nucleotide off. Other DNA sequences within the sample encode an identical CDR3.

Patients with a history of autoimmune disease or receiving systemic immunosuppression were excluded from the trial. In every dose cohort, peripheral blood was drawn for TCR sequencing at baseline, cycle 4 day 1, and cycle 7 day 1. The samples were taken from a phase I, first-in-human, multicenter, open-label dose-escalation trial of ivuxolimab. Adults with locally advanced or metastatic head and neck squamous cell, hepatocellular, melanoma or renal cell carcinoma were enrolled in the trial. Before TCR sequencing, CD4+ T cells and CD8+ T cells from peripheral blood were sorted into separate populations.

The sequence links TRBV6-4 to TRBJ2-1; there is no confident call for the D gene. This TCR was sampled from an adult with an advanced solid tumor such as melanoma, head and neck, liver or kidney cancer. The specimen was CD4+ or CD8+ T cells sorted from blood, collected in a trial of the OX40 agonist ivuxolimab. The DNA reads as follows: TGTGCCAGCAGTGAGGATAGCTCCTACAATGAGCAGTTCTTC. This sequence encodes CASSEDSSYNEQFF.